The clone carrying this T cell receptor beta chain was detected ten times or more. What it binds is not known. Trimming removed 4 bases at V and 0 bases at J, with 11 bases between. Per germline, CDR1 SGDLS and CDR2 YYNGEE. This CDR3 has 16 residues. This record belongs to a study of CD8+CD57+ T cells in acquired aplastic anemia. Study-wide context: Healthy-donor CD4+ cells averaged about 9.9 million reads.

The template used for profiling TCR beta VDJ and CDR3 was genomic DNA. A single record per CDR3 protein comes from TCRdb applying MiXCR to the reads. The table lists about 150,000 distinct CDR3 sequences, less than 45% of them singletons. Study results and caveats: Patients and controls shared twenty-nine CD8+ CDR3 sequences, highly expressed in patients.

The sequencing input was sorted CD4+, CD8+, or CD8+CD57+ T cells (not recorded which) from PBMCs. The chain couples TRBV9 to TRBJ1-6; the D gene is possibly TRBD1 (5 bases). This receptor was taken from a human donor in good health, serving as a control. The CDR3 here is CASSPGHSSYNSPLHF. The CDR3 DNA follows: TGTGCCAGCAGCCCCGGACACAGCTCCTATAATTCACCCCTCCACTTT. The entire variable domain, with the rest obtained from reference TRBV9 and TRBJ1-6, is as follows: DSGVTQTPKHLITATGQRVTLRCSPRSGDLSVYWYQQSLDQGLQFLIQYYNGEERAKGNILERFSAQQFPDLHSELNLSSLELGDSALYFCASSPGHSSYNSPLHFGNGTRLTVT.